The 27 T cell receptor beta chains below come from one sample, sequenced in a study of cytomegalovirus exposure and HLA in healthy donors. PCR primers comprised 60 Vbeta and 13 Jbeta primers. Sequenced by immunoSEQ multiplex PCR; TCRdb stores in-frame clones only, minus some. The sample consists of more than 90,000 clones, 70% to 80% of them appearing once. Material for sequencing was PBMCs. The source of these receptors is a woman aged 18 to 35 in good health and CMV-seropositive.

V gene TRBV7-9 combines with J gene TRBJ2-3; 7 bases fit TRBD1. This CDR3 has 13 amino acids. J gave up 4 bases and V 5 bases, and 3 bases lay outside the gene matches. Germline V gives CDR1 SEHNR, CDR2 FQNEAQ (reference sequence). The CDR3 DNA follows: TGTGCCAGCAGCCCAAGGGGGCCAGATACGCAGTATTTT. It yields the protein CASSPRGPDTQYF.

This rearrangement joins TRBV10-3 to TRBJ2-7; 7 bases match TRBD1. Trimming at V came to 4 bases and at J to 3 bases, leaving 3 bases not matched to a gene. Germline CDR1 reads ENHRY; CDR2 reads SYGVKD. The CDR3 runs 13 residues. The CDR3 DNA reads TGTGCCATCAGTGGGGCAGGGGGCTACGAGCAGTACTTC. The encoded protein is CAISGAGGYEQYF.

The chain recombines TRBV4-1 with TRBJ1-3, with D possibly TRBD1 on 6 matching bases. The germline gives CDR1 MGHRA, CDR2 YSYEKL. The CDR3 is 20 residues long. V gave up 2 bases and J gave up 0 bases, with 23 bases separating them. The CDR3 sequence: CASSQILQGLLVISGNTIYF. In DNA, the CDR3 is TGCGCCAGCAGCCAAATTTTACAGGGCTTACTTGTCATCTCTGGAAACACCATATATTTT.

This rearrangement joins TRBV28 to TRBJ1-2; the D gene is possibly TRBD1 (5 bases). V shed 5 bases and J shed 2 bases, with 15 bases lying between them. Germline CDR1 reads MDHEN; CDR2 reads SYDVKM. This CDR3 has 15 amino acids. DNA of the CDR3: TGTGCCAGCAGTCCCCCGGGCAGGGCCAACTATGGCTACACCTTC. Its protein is CASSPPGRANYGYTF.

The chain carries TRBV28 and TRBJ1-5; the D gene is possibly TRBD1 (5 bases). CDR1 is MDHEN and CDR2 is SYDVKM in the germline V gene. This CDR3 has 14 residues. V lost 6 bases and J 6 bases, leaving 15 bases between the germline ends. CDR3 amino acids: CASSLVGGIQPQHF. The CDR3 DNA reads TGTGCCAGCAGCCTGGTGGGGGGGATTCAGCCCCAGCATTTT. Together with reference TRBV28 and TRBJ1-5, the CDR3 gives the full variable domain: DVKVTQSSRYLVKRTGEKVFLECVQDMDHENMFWYRQDPGLGLRLIYFSYDVKMKEKGDIPEGYSVSREKKERFSLILESASTNQTSMYLCASSLVGGIQPQHFGDGTRLSIL.

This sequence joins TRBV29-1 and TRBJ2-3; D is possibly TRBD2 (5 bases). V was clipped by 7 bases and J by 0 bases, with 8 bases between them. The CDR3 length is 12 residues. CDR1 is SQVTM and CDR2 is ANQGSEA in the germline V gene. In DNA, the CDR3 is TGCAGCGCGCGGGTCAGCACAGATACGCAGTATTTT. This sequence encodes CSARVSTDTQYF.

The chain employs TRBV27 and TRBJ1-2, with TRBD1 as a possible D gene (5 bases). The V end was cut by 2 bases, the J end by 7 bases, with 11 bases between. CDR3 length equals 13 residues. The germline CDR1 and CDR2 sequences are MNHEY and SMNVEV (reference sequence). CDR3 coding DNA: TGTGCCAGCAGTTTAATAGGGGAGGGTGGCTACACCTTC. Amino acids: CASSLIGEGGYTF.

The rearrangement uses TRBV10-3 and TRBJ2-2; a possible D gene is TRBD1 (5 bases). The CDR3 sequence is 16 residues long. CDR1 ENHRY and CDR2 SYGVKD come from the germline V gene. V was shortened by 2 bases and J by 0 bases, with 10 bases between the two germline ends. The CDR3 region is CAISETGDANTGELFF. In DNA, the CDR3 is TGTGCCATCAGTGAGACAGGAGATGCGAACACCGGGGAGCTGTTTTTT.

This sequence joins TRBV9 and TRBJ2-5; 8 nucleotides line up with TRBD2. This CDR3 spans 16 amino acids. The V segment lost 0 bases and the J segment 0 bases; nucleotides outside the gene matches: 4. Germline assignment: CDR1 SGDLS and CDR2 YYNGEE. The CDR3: CASSVGSSGYQETQYF. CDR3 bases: TGTGCCAGCAGCGTAGGATCTAGCGGGTACCAAGAGACCCAGTACTTC. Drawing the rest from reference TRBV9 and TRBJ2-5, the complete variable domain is DSGVTQTPKHLITATGQRVTLRCSPRSGDLSVYWYQQSLDQGLQFLIQYYNGEERAKGNILERFSAQQFPDLHSELNLSSLELGDSALYFCASSVGSSGYQETQYFGPGTRLLVL.

The DNA of the CDR3 is TGTGCTAGTGGTTTTTGGGCCTCCATCCCGCCTAATCAGCCCCAGCATTTT. Translated, it gives CASGFWASIPPNQPQHF. The gene calls are TRBV12-5 and TRBJ1-5; D gene uncertain. The V gene lost 3 bases and the J gene lost 4 bases, with 19 bases spanning the gap. The CDR3 is 17 amino acids. CDR1 and CDR2 from the germline V gene are LGHNT and FRNRAP.

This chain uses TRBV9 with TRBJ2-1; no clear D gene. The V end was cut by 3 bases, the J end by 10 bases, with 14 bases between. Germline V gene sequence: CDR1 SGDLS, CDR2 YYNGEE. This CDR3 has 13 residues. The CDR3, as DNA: TGTGCCAGCAGCGAGGTTCCGGTCGGGGAGCAGTTCTTC. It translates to CASSEVPVGEQFF. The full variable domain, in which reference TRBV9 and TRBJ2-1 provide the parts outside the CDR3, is DSGVTQTPKHLITATGQRVTLRCSPRSGDLSVYWYQQSLDQGLQFLIQYYNGEERAKGNILERFSAQQFPDLHSELNLSSLELGDSALYFCASSEVPVGEQFFGPGTRLTVL.

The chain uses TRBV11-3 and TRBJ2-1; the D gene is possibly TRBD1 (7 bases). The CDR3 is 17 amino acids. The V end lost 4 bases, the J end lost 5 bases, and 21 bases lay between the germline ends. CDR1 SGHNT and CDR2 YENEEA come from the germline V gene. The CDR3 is CASSSPAWAGGNNEQFF. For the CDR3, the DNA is TGTGCCAGCAGCTCGCCGGCCTGGGCAGGGGGGAACAATGAGCAGTTCTTC.

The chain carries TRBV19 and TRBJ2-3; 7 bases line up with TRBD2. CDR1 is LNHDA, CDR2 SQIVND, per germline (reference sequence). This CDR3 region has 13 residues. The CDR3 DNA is TGTGCGTCCGGGCGGGGGATAACAGATACGCAGTATTTT. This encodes CASGRGITDTQYF.

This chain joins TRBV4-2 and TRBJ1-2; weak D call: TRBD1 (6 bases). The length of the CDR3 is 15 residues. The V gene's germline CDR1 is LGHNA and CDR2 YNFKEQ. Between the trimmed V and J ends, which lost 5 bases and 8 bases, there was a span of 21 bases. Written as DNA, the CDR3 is TGTGCCAGCAGCTTGGCCTTCGGGGGGCTGAGGGGCTACACCTTC. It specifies CASSLAFGGLRGYTF.

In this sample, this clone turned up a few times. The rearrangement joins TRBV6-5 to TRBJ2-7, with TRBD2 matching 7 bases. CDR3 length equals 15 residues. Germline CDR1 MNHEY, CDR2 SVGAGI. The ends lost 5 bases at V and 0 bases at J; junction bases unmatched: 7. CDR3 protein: CASSKTGTISYEQYF. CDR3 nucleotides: TGTGCCAGCAGTAAAACCGGGACTATCTCCTACGAGCAGTACTTC.

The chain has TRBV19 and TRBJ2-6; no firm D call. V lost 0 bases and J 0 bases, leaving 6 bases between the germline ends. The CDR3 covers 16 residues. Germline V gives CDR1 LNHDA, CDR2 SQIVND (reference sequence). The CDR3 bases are TGTGCCAGTAGTATAGAGGTACACTCTGGGGCCAACGTCCTGACTTTC. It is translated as CASSIEVHSGANVLTF. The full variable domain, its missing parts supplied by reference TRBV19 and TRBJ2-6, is DGGITQSPKYLFRKEGQNVTLSCEQNLNHDAMYWYRQDPGQGLRLIYYSQIVNDFQKGDIAEGYSVSREKKESFPLTVTSAQKNPTAFYLCASSIEVHSGANVLTFGAGSRLTVL.

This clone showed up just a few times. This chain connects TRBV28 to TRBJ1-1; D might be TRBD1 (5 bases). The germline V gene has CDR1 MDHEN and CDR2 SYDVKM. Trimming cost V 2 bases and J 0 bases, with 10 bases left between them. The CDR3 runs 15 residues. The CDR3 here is CASSLPSGMNTEAFF. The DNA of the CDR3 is TGTGCCAGCAGTTTACCTTCAGGGATGAACACTGAAGCTTTCTTT.

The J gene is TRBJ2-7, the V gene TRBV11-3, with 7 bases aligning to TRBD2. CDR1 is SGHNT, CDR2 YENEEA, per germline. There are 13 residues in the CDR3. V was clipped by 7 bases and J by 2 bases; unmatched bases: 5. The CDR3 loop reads CASTLGGAYEQYF. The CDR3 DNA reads TGTGCCAGCACCCTGGGGGGGGCCTACGAGCAGTACTTC.

The CDR3: CASSLAIAGVTKNIQYF. The CDR3 DNA reads as TGCGCCAGCAGCTTGGCAATAGCGGGAGTAACCAAAAACATTCAGTACTTC. The chain joins TRBV5-1 to TRBJ2-4; 9 bases line up with TRBD2. The CDR3 consists of 17 residues. Trimming took 0 bases from V and 2 from J; bases not matched to a gene: 6. Looked up from germline, CDR1 is SGHRS and CDR2 is YFSETQ.

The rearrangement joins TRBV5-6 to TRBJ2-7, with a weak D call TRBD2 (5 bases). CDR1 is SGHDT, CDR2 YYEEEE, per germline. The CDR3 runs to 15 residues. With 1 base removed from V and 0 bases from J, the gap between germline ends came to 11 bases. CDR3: CASSLRGYLSYEQYF. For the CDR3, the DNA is TGTGCCAGCAGCTTGAGAGGGTACCTCTCCTACGAGCAGTACTTC. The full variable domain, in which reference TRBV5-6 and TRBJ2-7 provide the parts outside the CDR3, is DAGVTQSPTHLIKTRGQQVTLRCSPKSGHDTVSWYQQALGQGPQFIFQYYEEEERQRGNFPDRFSGHQFPNYSSELNVNALLLGDSALYLCASSLRGYLSYEQYFGPGTRLTVT.

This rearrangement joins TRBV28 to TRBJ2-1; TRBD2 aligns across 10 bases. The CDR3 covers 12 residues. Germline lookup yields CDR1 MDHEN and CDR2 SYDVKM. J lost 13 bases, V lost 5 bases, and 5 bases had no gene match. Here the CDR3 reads CASSGSGRSQFF. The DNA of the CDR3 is TGTGCCAGCAGTGGTAGCGGGAGGAGTCAGTTCTTC.

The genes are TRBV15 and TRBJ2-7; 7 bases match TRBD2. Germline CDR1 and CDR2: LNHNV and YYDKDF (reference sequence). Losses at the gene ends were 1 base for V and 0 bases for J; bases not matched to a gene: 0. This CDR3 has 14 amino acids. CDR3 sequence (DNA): TGTGCCACCAGCAGAGGGGGGGGCTCCTACGAGCAGTACTTC. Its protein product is CATSRGGGSYEQYF.

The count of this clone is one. The CDR3 reads CAWSATGLEAFF. DNA for the CDR3: TGTGCCTGGAGTGCCACGGGTCTAGAAGCTTTCTTT. The chain uses TRBV30 and TRBJ1-1; unclear D gene. The germline V and J ends were trimmed by 1 base and 8 bases, with 11 bases remaining between them. The germline CDR1 and CDR2 sequences are GTSNPN and SVGIG (reference sequence). The CDR3 loop spans 12 amino acids.

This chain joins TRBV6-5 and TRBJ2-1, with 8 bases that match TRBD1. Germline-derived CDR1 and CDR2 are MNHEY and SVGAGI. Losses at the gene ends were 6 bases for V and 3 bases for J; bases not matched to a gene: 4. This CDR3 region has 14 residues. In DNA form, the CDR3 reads TGTGCCAGCAGAACAGGGGGGAACTACAATGAGCAGTTCTTC. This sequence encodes CASRTGGNYNEQFF.

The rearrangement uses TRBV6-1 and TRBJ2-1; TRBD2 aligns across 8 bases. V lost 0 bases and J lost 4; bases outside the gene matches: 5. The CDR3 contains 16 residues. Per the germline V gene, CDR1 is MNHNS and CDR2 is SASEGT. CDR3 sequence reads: CASSEAHGGGYNEQFF. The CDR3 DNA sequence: TGTGCCAGCAGTGAAGCGCACGGGGGGGGGTACAATGAGCAGTTCTTC.

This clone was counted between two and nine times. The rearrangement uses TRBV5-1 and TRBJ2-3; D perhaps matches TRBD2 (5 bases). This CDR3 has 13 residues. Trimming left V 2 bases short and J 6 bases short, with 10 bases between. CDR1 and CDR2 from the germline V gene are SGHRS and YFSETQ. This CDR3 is CASSFASGDTQYF. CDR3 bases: TGCGCCAGCAGCTTTGCCTCGGGGGATACGCAGTATTTT.

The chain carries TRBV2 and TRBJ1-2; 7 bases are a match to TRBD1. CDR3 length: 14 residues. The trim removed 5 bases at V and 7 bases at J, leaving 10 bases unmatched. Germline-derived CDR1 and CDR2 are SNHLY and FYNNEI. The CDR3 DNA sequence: TGTGCCAGCAGTACTCAGGGGGATTTGGGTGGCTACACCTTC. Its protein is CASSTQGDLGGYTF.